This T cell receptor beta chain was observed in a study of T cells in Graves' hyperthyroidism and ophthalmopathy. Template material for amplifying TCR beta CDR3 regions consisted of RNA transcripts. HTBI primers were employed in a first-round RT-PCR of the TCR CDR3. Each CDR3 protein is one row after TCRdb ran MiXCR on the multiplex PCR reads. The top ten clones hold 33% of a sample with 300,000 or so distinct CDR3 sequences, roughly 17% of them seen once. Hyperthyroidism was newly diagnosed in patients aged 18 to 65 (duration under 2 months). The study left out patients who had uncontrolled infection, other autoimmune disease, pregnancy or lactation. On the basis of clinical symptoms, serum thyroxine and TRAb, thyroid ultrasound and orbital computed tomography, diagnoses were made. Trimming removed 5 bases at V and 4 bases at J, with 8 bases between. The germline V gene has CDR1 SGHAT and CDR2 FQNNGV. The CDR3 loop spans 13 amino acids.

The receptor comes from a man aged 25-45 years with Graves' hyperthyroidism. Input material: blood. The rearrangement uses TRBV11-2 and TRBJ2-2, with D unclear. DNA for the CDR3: TGTGCCAGCAGCGCCGGTACCACCGGGGAGCTGTTTTTT. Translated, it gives CASSAGTTGELFF. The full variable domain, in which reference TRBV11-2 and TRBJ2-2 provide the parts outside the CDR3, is EAGVAQSPRYKIIEKRQSVAFWCNPISGHATLYWYQQILGQGPKLLIQFQNNGVVDDSQLPKDRFSAERLKGVDSTLKIQPAKLEDSAVYLCASSAGTTGELFFGEGSRLTVL.